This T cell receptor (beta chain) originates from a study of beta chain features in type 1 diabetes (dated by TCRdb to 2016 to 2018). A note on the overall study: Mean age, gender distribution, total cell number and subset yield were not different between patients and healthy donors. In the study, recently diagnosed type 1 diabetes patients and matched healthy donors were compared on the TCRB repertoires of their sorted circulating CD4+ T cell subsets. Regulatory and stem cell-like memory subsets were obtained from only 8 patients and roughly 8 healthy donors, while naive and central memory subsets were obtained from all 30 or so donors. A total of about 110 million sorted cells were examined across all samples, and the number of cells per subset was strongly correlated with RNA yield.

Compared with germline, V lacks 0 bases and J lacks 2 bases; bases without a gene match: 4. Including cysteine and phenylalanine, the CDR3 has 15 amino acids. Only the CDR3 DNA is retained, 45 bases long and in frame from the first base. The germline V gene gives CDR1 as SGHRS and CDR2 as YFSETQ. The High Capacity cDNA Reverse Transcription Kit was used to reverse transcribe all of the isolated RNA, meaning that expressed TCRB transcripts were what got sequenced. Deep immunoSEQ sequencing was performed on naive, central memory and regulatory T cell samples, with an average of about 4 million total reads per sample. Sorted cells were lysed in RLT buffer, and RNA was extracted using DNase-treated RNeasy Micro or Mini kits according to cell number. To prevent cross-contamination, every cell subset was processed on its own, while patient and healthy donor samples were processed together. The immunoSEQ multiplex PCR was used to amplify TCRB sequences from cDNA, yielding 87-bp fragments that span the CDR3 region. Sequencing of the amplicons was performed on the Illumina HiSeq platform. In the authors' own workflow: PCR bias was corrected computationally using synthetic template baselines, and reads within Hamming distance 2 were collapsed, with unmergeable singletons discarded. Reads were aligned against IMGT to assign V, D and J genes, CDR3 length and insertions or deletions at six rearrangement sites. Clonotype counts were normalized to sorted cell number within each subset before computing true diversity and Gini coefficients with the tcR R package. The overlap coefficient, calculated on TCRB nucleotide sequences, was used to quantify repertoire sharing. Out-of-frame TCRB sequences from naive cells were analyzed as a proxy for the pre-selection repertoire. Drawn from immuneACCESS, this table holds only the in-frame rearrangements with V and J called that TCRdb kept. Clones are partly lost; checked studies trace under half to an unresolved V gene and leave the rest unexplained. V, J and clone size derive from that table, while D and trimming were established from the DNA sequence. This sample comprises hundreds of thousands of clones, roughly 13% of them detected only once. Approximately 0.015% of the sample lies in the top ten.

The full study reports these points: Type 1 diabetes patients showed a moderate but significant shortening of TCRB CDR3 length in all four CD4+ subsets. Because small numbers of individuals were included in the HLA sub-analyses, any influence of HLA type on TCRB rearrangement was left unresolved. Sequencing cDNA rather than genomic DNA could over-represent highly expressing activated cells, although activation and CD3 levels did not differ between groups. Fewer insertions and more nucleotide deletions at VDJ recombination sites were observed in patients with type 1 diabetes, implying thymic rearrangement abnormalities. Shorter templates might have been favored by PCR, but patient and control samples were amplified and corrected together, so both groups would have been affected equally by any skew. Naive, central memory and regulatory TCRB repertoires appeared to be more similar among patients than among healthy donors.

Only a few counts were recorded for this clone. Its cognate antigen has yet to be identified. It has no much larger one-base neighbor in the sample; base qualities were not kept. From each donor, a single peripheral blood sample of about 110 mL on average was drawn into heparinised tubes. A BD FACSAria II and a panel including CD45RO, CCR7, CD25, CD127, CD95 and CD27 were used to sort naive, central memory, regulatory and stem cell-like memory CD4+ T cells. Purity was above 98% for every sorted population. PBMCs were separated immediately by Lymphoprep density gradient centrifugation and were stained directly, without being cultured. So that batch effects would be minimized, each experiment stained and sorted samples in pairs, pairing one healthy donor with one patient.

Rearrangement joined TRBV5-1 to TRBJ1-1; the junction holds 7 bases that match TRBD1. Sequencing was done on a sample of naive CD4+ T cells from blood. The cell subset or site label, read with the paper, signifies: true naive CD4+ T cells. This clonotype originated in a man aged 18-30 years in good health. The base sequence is TGCGCCAGCAGCTTGGCACAGGGGAGCAACACTGAAGCTTTCTTT. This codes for CASSLAQGSNTEAFF.